These 24 T cell receptor beta chains were all obtained from the same sample, sequenced in a study of radiotherapy plus CTLA-4 blockade in lung cancer. Libraries were prepared by immunoSEQ multiplex PCR; TCRdb keeps only in-frame clonotypes and omits some of them. The table includes 90,000 to 100,000 clones, around 74% detected once. The material sequenced was peripheral blood, taken from a patient treated with radiotherapy plus ipilimumab. These receptors all stem from a human donor with non-small cell lung cancer who had a partial response to radiotherapy plus ipilimumab. Some clones in this sample may be carry-over from other donors' samples.

J is TRBJ1-1 and V is TRBV29-1, with TRBD1 as a possible D gene (5 bases). V gave up 6 bases and J gave up 1 base, with 12 bases separating them. The CDR3 has 13 residues. Germline V CDR1 and CDR2: SQVTM, ANQGSEA. The CDR3 loop is CSVKTGGNTEAFF. The CDR3 DNA sequence: TGCAGCGTGAAGACCGGGGGGAACACTGAAGCTTTCTTT.

The rearrangement links TRBV6-1 to TRBJ2-3, with D maybe TRBD1 (5 bases). This CDR3 has 14 residues. Germline CDR1 MNHNS, CDR2 SASEGT. V was shortened by 7 bases and J by 6 bases, with 17 bases between the two germline ends. The CDR3 is CASNLQGRGDTQYF. The CDR3 bases are TGTGCCAGCAACCTACAAGGAAGGGGCGATACGCAGTATTTT.

The chain joins TRBV7-9 to TRBJ1-3; D not certain. The CDR3 sequence is 14 residues long. Germline V gives CDR1 SEHNR, CDR2 FQNEAQ (reference sequence). Trimming removed 6 bases at V and 0 bases at J, with 9 bases between. In DNA form, the CDR3 reads TGTGCCAGCAGACGACTCTTCTCTGGAAACACCATATATTTT. It translates to CASRRLFSGNTIYF.

This chain joins TRBV5-6 and TRBJ1-3; the D gene is possibly TRBD1 (6 bases). Germline V gene sequence: CDR1 SGHDT, CDR2 YYEEEE. V was trimmed by 5 bases and J by 0 bases, leaving 18 bases between them. This CDR3 has 17 residues. The CDR3 nucleotides are TGTGCCAGCAGTTTCCAATCGGGACAAATCTCTGGAAACACCATATATTTT. It specifies CASSFQSGQISGNTIYF.

A few counts support this clone. This rearrangement joins TRBV2 to TRBJ1-2, with TRBD1 identical over 7 bases. J gave up 4 bases and V 6 bases, and 5 bases lay outside the gene matches. The germline CDR1 and CDR2 sequences are SNHLY and FYNNEI. CDR3 length: 13 amino acids. CDR3 amino acids: CASRPQGVYGYTF. In DNA, the CDR3 is TGTGCCAGCAGACCTCAGGGGGTCTATGGCTACACCTTC.

V gene TRBV15 combines with J gene TRBJ2-2; TRBD1 matches at 10 bases. This CDR3 contains 15 residues. Looked up from germline, CDR1 is LNHNV and CDR2 is YYDKDF (reference sequence). The J segment lost 1 base and the V segment lost 5 bases, leaving 1 base of the junction unmatched. The CDR3 DNA reads as TGTGCCACCAGCCGGGACAGGGGGAACACCGGGGAGCTGTTTTTT. Residues: CATSRDRGNTGELFF. Based on the CDR3 plus reference TRBV15 and TRBJ2-2, the full variable domain is DAMVIQNPRYQVTQFGKPVTLSCSQTLNHNVMYWYQQKSSQAPKLLFHYYDKDFNNEADTPDNFQSRRPNTSFCFLDIRSPGLGDTAMYLCATSRDRGNTGELFFGEGSRLTVL.

In its sample, this clone was seen a few times. V and J are TRBV7-2 and TRBJ2-1, with 8 bases aligning to TRBD2. V was clipped by 3 bases and J by 11 bases; unmatched bases: 15. The germline gives CDR1 SGHTA, CDR2 FQGNSA. The CDR3 runs 16 residues. DNA for the CDR3: TGTGCCAGCAGCTTGCGGGCGGGGTCCGGGGGGGGGAAGCAGTTCTTC. As protein: CASSLRAGSGGGKQFF.

The CDR3 protein is CASSIEVASASFSDTQYF. DNA for the CDR3: TGTGCCAGTAGTATAGAGGTCGCTAGCGCTTCGTTTTCAGATACGCAGTATTTT. The chain joins TRBV19 to TRBJ2-3, with D possibly TRBD2 on 6 matching bases. This CDR3 region has 18 residues. Germline V gives CDR1 LNHDA, CDR2 SQIVND (reference sequence). Trimming removed 0 bases from V and 4 bases from J, with 20 bases in between.

This clone appeared a single time. The chain uses TRBV30 and TRBJ1-1, with 7 bases that match TRBD1. With 6 bases clipped from V and 5 bases from J, the junction kept 18 bases outside the gene matches. CDR1 and CDR2 (germline): GTSNPN, SVGIG (reference sequence). The CDR3 is 16 amino acids. The CDR3 DNA sequence: TGTGCCTGCAAGACAGGGTCCTCCTTCTTAGGAACTGAAGCTTTCTTT. Its translation is CACKTGSSFLGTEAFF.

The CDR3 coding sequence is TGCGCCAGCAGCCAAGGCGGGACAGGGGCGTCCTACGAGCAGTACTTC. Translation gives CASSQGGTGASYEQYF. V usage is TRBV5-1 and J usage is TRBJ2-7; 10 bases map to TRBD1. Germline V gives CDR1 SGHRS, CDR2 YFSETQ. V gave up 4 bases and J gave up 1 base; unmatched junction bases: 8. The CDR3 runs 16 residues.

V is TRBV7-3 and J is TRBJ2-1, with a weak D call TRBD2 (6 bases). CDR1 is SGHTA, CDR2 FQGTGA, per germline. Between the trimmed V and J ends, which lost 2 bases and 6 bases, there was a span of 17 bases. CDR3 length equals 16 residues. Here the CDR3 DNA reads TGTGCCAGCAGCTTACAAGGGTTTAGCGGATTCAATGAGCAGTTCTTC. This encodes CASSLQGFSGFNEQFF.

This chain links TRBV6-1 with TRBJ2-3, with D hard to call. CDR1 MNHNS and CDR2 SASEGT come from the germline V gene. Trimming removed 1 base from V and 5 bases from J, with 7 bases in between. This CDR3 has 13 residues. CDR3 amino acids: CASSEGSVDTQYF. The CDR3, as DNA: TGTGCCAGCAGTGAAGGATCGGTAGATACGCAGTATTTT.

This clone has just a few counts. This chain connects TRBV7-9 to TRBJ1-4, with D unresolved. CDR3 length: 14 amino acids. Germline V gene sequence: CDR1 SEHNR, CDR2 FQNEAQ (reference sequence). V shed 3 bases and J shed 5 bases, with 10 bases lying between them. For the CDR3, the DNA is TGTGCCAGCAGCTTCGCACGGGAGAATGAAAAACTGTTTTTT. Protein: CASSFARENEKLFF.

The J gene is TRBJ1-1, the V gene TRBV28, with 8 nucleotides matching TRBD1. V lost 5 bases, J lost 7 bases, and 3 bases stayed unmatched. Germline loops: CDR1 MDHEN, CDR2 SYDVKM. This CDR3 is built from 12 residues. The CDR3 coding sequence is TGTGCCAGCAGTCTAGGACAGGGTGAAGCTTTCTTT. Translated: CASSLGQGEAFF. Full variable domain (remainder filled in from reference TRBV28 and TRBJ1-1): DVKVTQSSRYLVKRTGEKVFLECVQDMDHENMFWYRQDPGLGLRLIYFSYDVKMKEKGDIPEGYSVSREKKERFSLILESASTNQTSMYLCASSLGQGEAFFGQGTRLTVV.

This clone was counted a few times. This rearrangement joins TRBV7-2 to TRBJ2-1; weak D call: TRBD1 (5 bases). Trimming stripped 1 base from V and 8 bases from J, with 15 bases between. The CDR3 is made up of 15 amino acids. Germline CDR1 and CDR2: SGHTA and FQGNSA. DNA for the CDR3: TGTGCCAGCAGCTTAGGGGGCGCCCCGTGGGATGAGCAGTTCTTC. Its translation: CASSLGGAPWDEQFF.

This clone was observed a handful of times. The V call is TRBV10-3, the J call TRBJ1-6; D is unresolved. The CDR3 extends over 13 amino acids. V shed 4 bases and J shed 9 bases, with 10 bases lying between them. Germline values: CDR1 ENHRY, CDR2 SYGVKD. The DNA for the CDR3 is TGTGCCATCAGTGGGAGTTTCAGTTCACCCCTCCACTTT. Translated: CAISGSFSSPLHF.

The CDR3 region is CASSLYSGRAMNEQFF. CDR3 DNA sequence: TGTGCCAGCAGCTTATACAGTGGGAGGGCGATGAATGAGCAGTTCTTC. The chain joins TRBV13 to TRBJ2-1; TRBD2 agrees at 7 bases. The junction had 11 bases not matched to a gene; V was cut back by 2 bases and J by 7 bases. The CDR3 sequence is 16 residues long. Germline V gene sequence: CDR1 PRHDT, CDR2 FYEKMQ (reference sequence).

The CDR3 loop is CASSSGGMITGELFF. CDR3 sequence (DNA): TGTGCCAGCAGCTCAGGGGGGATGATCACCGGGGAGCTGTTTTTT. This chain connects TRBV7-9 to TRBJ2-2, with a weak D call TRBD1 (7 bases). Germline CDR1 and CDR2: SEHNR and FQNEAQ (reference sequence). Trimming took 4 bases from V and 4 from J, leaving 13 bases between them. The CDR3 spans 15 residues.

The chain has TRBV4-2 and TRBJ2-3; TRBD2 aligns across 12 bases. The length of the CDR3 is 13 residues. Germline CDR1 reads LGHNA; CDR2 reads YNFKEQ. Trimming cost V 8 bases and J 6 bases; bases outside gene matches: 3. CDR3 coding DNA: TGTGCCAGCCGAACTAGCGGGAGGGATACGCAGTATTTT. Encoded protein: CASRTSGRDTQYF.

The V gene is TRBV7-2, the J gene TRBJ1-1; D gene ambiguous. This CDR3 contains 14 residues. The germline V gene has CDR1 SGHTA and CDR2 FQGNSA. The V end lost 2 bases, the J end lost 4 bases, and 11 bases lay between the germline ends. DNA of the CDR3: TGTGCCAGCAGCTTAAATCCGGGAAGCACTGAAGCTTTCTTT. Its translation: CASSLNPGSTEAFF.

The chain has TRBV2 and TRBJ1-5; D is unclear. Trimming removed 4 bases at V and 4 bases at J, with 11 bases between. The germline CDR1 and CDR2 sequences are SNHLY and FYNNEI. The CDR3 is 14 amino acids. CDR3: CASSVREGNQPQHF. CDR3 coding DNA: TGTGCCAGCAGTGTGAGGGAGGGTAATCAGCCCCAGCATTTT.

This clone was found once. This chain connects TRBV15 to TRBJ2-5; TRBD1 matches 9 bases. The end of the DNA fits TRBJ2-7 better, so the J call may be wrong. This CDR3 has 16 residues. CDR1 and CDR2 (germline): LNHNV, YYDKDF (reference sequence). The CDR3 DNA reads TGTGCCACCAGCAGGGGTACAGGGGGCGCGTCATACGAGCAGTACTTC. Its translation: CATSRGTGGASYEQYF.

The CDR3 reads CASSPLARASGPSGQYF. The CDR3 DNA is TGTGCCAGCAGCCCCCTTGCGAGGGCTAGCGGGCCCTCGGGGCAGTATTTT. The chain joins TRBV14 to TRBJ2-3; 8 bases line up with TRBD2. The CDR3 consists of 17 residues. J lost 11 bases, V lost 4 bases, and 20 bases had no gene match. Per germline, CDR1 SGHDN and CDR2 FVKESK.

Only one count was recorded for this clone. The V and J genes are TRBV18 and TRBJ1-3; maybe TRBD1 (5 bases). The germline gives CDR1 KGHSH, CDR2 LQKENI. The V and J ends lost 3 bases and 3 bases respectively, with 21 bases between them. The CDR3 is 18 amino acids. CDR3 DNA: TGTGCCAGCTCACCCCTGACTGCAGGGTCTCCTTTTGGAAACACCATATATTTT. Translation gives CASSPLTAGSPFGNTIYF. The whole variable domain, filled in from reference TRBV18 and TRBJ1-3, reads NAGVMQNPRHLVRRRGQEARLRCSPMKGHSHVYWYRQLPEEGLKFMVYLQKENIIDESGMPKERFSAEFPKEGPSILRIQQVVRGDSAAYFCASSPLTAGSPFGNTIYFGEGSWLTVV.